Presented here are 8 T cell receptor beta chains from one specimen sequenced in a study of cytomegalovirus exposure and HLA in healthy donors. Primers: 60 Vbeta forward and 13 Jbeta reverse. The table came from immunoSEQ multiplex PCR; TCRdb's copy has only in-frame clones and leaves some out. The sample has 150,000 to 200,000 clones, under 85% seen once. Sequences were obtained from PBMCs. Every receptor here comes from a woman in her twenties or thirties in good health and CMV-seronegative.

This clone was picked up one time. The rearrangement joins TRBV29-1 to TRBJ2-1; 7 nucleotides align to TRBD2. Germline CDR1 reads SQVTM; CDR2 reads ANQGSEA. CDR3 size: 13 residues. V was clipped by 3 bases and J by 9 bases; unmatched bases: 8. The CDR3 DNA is TGCAGCGTTGATCGTGGGAGGGCACGTGAGCAGTTCTTC. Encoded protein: CSVDRGRAREQFF.

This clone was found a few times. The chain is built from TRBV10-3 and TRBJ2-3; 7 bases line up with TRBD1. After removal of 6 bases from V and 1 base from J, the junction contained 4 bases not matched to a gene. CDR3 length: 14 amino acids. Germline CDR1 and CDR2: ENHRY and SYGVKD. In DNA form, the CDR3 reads TGTGCCATCAGGACAGGGTTAGGCACAGATACGCAGTATTTT. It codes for CAIRTGLGTDTQYF.

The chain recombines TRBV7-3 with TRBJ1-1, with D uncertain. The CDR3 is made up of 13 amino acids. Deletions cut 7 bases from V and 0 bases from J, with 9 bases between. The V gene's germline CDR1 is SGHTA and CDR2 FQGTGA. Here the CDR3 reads CASKVDMNTEAFF. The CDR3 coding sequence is TGTGCCAGCAAGGTCGACATGAACACTGAAGCTTTCTTT.

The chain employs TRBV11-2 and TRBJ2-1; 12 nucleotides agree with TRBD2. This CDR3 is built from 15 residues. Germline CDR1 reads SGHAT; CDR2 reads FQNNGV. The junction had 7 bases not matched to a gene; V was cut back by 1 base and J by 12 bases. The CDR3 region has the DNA TGTGCCAGCAGCTTAGGGACTAGCGGGATACTCGGGCAGTTCTTC. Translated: CASSLGTSGILGQFF.

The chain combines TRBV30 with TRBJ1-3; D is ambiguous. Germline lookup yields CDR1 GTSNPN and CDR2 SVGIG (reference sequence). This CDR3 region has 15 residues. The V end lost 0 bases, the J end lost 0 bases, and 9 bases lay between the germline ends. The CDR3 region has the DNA TGTGCCTGGAGTGTCGAGGGCGTCTCTGGAAACACCATATATTTT. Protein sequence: CAWSVEGVSGNTIYF. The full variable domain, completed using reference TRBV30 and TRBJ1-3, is SQTIHQWPATLVQPVGSPLSLECTVEGTSNPNLYWYRQAAGRGLQLLFYSVGIGQISSEVPQNLSASRPQDRQFILSSKKLLLSDSGFYLCAWSVEGVSGNTIYFGEGSWLTVV.

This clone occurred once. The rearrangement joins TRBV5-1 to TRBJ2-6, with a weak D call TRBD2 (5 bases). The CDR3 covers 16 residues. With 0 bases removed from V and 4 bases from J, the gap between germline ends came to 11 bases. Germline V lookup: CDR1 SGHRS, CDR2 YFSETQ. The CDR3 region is CASSLAAGSGANVLTF. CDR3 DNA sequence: TGCGCCAGCAGCTTGGCCGCGGGTAGCGGGGCCAACGTCCTGACTTTC.

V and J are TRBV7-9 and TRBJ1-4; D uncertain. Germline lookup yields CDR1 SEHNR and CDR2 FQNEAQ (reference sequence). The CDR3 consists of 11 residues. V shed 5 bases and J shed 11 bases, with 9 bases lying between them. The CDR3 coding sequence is TGTGCCAGCAGCCCGATCGGGAAACTGTTTTTT. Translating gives CASSPIGKLFF.

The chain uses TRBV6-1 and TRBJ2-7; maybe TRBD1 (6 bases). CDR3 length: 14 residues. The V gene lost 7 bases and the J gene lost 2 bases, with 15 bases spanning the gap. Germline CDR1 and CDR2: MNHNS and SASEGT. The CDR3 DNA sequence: TGTGCCAGCAATAGAGGACAGTCTACCTACGAGCAGTACTTC. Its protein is CASNRGQSTYEQYF.